This paragraph covers one T cell receptor (beta chain) sequence. These data come from a study of spatial heterogeneity in lung cancer. About the research overall: Detection of beta-chain sequences consistently exceeded that of alpha-chain sequences.

Time point in this sample: sample taken at primary tumor resection. The input material, whole RNA from tumor, nontumor lung or frozen PBMC, was sequenced unsorted. A total of approximately 75 untreated early-stage non-small cell lung cancer patients served as donors. One entry per CDR3 protein results from TCRdb running MiXCR on the 5' RACE reads. The data hold tens of thousands of distinct CDR3 sequences, with less than 15% observed a single time. V lost 4 bases, J lost 2 bases, and 6 bases stayed unmatched. Germline V gene lookup returns CDR1 SGHDN and CDR2 FVKESK. The CDR3 has 15 residues. This clonotype was obtained from a male donor with early-stage non-small cell lung cancer. The gene calls are TRBV14 and TRBJ2-3, with 7 bases aligning to TRBD1. The specimen was PBMCs, collected at surgery. The CDR3 DNA is TGTGCCAGCAGCCGAAGACAGGGAAACACAGATACGCAGTATTTT. This gives the protein CASSRRQGNTDTQYF.